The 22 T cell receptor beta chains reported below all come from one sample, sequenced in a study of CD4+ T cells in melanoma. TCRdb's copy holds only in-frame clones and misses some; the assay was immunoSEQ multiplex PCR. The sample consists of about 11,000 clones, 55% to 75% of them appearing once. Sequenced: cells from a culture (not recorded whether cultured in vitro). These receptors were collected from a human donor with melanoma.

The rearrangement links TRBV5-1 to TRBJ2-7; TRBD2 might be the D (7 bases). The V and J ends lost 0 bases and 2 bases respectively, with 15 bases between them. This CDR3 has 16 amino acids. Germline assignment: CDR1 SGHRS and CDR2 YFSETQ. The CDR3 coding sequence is TGCGCCAGCAGCTTGGGAGGCAGGGGAGGGACCTACGAGCAGTACTTC. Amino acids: CASSLGGRGGTYEQYF.

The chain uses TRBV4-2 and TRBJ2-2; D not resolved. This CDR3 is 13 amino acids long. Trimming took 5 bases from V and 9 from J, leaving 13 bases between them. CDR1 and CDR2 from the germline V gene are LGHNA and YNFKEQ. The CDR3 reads CASSSPPARELFF. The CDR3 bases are TGTGCCAGCAGCTCACCCCCGGCCCGGGAGCTGTTTTTT.

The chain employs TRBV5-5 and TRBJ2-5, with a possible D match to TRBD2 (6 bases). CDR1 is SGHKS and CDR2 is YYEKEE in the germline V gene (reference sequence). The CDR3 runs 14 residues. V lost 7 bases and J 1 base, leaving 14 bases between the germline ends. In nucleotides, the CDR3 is TGTGCCAGCCATTCCGGGACTGTCCAAGAGACCCAGTACTTC. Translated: CASHSGTVQETQYF.

The CDR3 DNA reads TGTGCCAGCAGTTACCGGGGGGGCGGAGATACGCAGTATTTT. Protein sequence: CASSYRGGGDTQYF. The chain uses TRBV6-6 and TRBJ2-3; 8 bases agree with TRBD2. The germline gives CDR1 MNHNY, CDR2 SVGAGI (reference sequence). V gave up 2 bases and J gave up 5 bases; unmatched junction bases: 3. The CDR3 length is 14 residues.

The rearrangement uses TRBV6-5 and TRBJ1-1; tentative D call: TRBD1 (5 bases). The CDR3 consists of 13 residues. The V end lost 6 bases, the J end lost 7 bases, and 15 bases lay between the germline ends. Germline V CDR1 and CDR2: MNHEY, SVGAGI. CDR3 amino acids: CASRPSRASEAFF. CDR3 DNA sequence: TGTGCCAGCAGACCCTCCAGGGCCAGTGAAGCTTTCTTT.

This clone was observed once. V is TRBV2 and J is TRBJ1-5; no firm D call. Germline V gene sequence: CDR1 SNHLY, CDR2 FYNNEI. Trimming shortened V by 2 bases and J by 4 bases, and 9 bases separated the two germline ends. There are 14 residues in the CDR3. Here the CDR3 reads CASSEWSVNQPQHF. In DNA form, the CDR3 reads TGTGCCAGCAGTGAATGGTCAGTGAATCAGCCCCAGCATTTT.

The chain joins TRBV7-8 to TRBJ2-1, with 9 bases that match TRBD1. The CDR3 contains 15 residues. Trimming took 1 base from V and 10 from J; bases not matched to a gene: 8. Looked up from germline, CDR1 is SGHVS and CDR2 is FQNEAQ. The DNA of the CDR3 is TGTGCCAGCAGCTTAGAAAGGACAGGGGTTAGAGAGCAGTTCTTC. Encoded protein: CASSLERTGVREQFF. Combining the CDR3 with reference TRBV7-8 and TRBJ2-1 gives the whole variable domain GAGVSQSPRYKVAKRGQDVALRCDPISGHVSLFWYQQALGQGPEFLTYFQNEAQLDKSGLPSDRFFAERPEGSVSTLKIQRTQQEDSAVYLCASSLERTGVREQFFGPGTRLTVL.

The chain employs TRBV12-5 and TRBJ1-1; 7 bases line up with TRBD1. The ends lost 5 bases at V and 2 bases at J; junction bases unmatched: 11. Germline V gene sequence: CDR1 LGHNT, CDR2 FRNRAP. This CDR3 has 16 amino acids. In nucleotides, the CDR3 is TGTGCTAGTGGTCCACACCGAGGGACAGTTAACACTGAAGCTTTCTTT. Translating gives CASGPHRGTVNTEAFF.

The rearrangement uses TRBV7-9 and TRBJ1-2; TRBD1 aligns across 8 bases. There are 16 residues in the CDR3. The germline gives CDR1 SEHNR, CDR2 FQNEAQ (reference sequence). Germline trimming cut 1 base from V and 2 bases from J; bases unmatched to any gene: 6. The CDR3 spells CASSLGSGQGNYGYTF. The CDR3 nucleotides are TGTGCCAGCAGCTTAGGGAGCGGACAGGGAAACTATGGCTACACCTTC.

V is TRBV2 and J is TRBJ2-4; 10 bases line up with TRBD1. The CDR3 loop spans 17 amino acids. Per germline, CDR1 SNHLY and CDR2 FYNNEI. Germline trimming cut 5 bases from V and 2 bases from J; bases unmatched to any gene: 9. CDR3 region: CASSYPRDRGTKNIQYF. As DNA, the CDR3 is TGTGCCAGCAGTTATCCCCGGGACAGGGGAACCAAAAACATTCAGTACTTC.

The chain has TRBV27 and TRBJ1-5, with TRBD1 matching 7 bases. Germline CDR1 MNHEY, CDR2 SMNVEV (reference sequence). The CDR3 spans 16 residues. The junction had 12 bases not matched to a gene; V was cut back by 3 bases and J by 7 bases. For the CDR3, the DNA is TGTGCCAGCAGTTTTAGGTACAGGGGTGCAGGGCAGCCCCAGCATTTT. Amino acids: CASSFRYRGAGQPQHF.

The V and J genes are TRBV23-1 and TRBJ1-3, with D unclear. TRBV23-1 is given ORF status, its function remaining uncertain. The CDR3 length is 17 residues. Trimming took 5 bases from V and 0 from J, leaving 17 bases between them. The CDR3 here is CASSTKTKGGSGNTIYF. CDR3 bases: TGCGCCAGCAGTACTAAAACAAAGGGAGGCTCTGGAAACACCATATATTTT.

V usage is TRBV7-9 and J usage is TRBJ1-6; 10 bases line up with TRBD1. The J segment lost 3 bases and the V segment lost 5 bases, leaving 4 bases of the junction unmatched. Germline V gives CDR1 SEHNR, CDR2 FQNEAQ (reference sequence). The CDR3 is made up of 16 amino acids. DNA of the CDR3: TGTGCCAGCAGCGCGGGACAGGGGTTCTATAATTCACCCCTCCACTTT. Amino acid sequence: CASSAGQGFYNSPLHF. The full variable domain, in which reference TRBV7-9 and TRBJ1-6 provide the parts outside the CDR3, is DTGVSQNPRHKITKRGQNVTFRCDPISEHNRLYWYRQTLGQGPEFLTYFQNEAQLEKSRLLSDRFSAERPKGSFSTLEIQRTEQGDSAMYLCASSAGQGFYNSPLHFGNGTRLTVT.

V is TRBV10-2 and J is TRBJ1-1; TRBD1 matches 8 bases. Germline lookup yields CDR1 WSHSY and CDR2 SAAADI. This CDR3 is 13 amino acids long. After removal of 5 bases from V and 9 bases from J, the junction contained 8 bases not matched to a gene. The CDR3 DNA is TGCGCCAGCAGTACTGGACAGGGCAGGAAAGCTTTCTTT. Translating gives CASSTGQGRKAFF.

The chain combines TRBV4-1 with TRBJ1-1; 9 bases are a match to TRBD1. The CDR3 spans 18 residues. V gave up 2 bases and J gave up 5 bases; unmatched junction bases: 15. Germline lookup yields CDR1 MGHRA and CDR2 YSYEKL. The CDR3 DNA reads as TGCGCCAGCAGCCAACCTCGACAGGGGGAAGATTCTGGAACTGAAGCTTTCTTT. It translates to CASSQPRQGEDSGTEAFF.

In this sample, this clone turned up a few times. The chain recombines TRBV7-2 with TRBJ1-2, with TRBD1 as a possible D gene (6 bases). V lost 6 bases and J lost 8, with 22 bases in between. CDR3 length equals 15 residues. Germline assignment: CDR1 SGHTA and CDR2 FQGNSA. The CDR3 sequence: CASSSRWAGAGGYTF. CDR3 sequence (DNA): TGTGCCAGCAGTTCGCGGTGGGCGGGGGCAGGCGGCTACACCTTC. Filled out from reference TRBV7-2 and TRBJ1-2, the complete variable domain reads GAGVSQSPSNKVTEKGKDVELRCDPISGHTALYWYRQSLGQGLEFLIYFQGNSAPDKSGLPSDRFSAERTGGSVSTLTIQRTQQEDSAVYLCASSSRWAGAGGYTFGSGTRLTVV.

The CDR3 DNA follows: TGTGCCAGCTTACGGACAGGGGTGGGCACAGATACGCAGTATTTT. Amino acid sequence: CASLRTGVGTDTQYF. V usage is TRBV18 and J usage is TRBJ2-3; 9 bases align to TRBD1. The length of the CDR3 is 15 residues. The J segment lost 1 base and the V segment lost 7 bases, leaving 6 bases of the junction unmatched. The germline V gene encodes CDR1 KGHSH and CDR2 LQKENI.

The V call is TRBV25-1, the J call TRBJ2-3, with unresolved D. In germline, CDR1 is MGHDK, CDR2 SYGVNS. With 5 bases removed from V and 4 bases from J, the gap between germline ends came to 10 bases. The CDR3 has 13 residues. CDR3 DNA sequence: TGTGCCAGCAGTCGTACCCCTCCAGATACGCAGTATTTT. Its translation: CASSRTPPDTQYF.

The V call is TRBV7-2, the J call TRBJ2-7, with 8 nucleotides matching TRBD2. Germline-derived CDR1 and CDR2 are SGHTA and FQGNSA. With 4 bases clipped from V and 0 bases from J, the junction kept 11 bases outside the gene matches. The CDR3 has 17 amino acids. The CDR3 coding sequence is TGTGCCAGCAGCTCCCGGACCTTTAGCGGGGACTCCTACGAGCAGTACTTC. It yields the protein CASSSRTFSGDSYEQYF.

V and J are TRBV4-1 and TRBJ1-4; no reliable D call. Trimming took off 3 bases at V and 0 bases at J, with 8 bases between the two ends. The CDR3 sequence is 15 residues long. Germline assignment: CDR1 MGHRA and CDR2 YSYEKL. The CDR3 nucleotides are TGCGCCAGCAGCCAGAGCCCATCAACTAATGAAAAACTGTTTTTT. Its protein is CASSQSPSTNEKLFF.

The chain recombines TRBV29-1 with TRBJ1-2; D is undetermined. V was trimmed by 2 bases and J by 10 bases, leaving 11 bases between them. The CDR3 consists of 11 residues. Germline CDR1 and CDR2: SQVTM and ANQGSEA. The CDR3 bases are TGCAGCGTTGAAAGCGGATTCGACTACACCTTC. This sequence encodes CSVESGFDYTF.

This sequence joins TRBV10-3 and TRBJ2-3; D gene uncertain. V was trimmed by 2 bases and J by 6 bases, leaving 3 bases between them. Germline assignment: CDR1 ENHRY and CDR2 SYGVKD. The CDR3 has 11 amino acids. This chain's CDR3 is CAISERDTQYF. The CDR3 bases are TGTGCCATCAGTGAGCGGGATACGCAGTATTTT.